The clone carrying this TCR beta chain was observed once. The antigen remains undetermined. This entry comes from a study of T cell responses to AZD1222 COVID-19 vaccine. Findings and limits, study-wide: It should be noted that donors were predominantly white British and more often female, and clonal diversity was possibly underestimated. Spike-specific TCRs gained breadth and depth after people received two AZD1222 doses.

Germline V gene data show CDR1 as MDHEN and CDR2 as SYDVKM. V lost 2 bases to trimming and J lost 4 bases, with 11 bases between them. This CDR3 contains 15 residues. Some clones are missing from TCRdb's copy, which holds only in-frame ones; the method was immunoSEQ multiplex PCR. This table holds approximately 28,000 clones, 92% found once. This sequence was found in an adult who received the AZD1222 COVID-19 vaccine. The sample here was peripheral blood, taken 28 days after the second AZD1222 dose. The chain is built from TRBV28 and TRBJ1-4, with a weak D call TRBD1 (5 bases). The CDR3 DNA reads TGTGCCAGCAGTTTAGCGGGACGGCTTAATGAAAAACTGTTTTTT. It specifies CASSLAGRLNEKLFF. The variable domain in full, completed from reference TRBV28 and TRBJ1-4, reads DVKVTQSSRYLVKRTGEKVFLECVQDMDHENMFWYRQDPGLGLRLIYFSYDVKMKEKGDIPEGYSVSREKKERFSLILESASTNQTSMYLCASSLAGRLNEKLFFGSGTQLSVL.